This TCR beta chain was sequenced during a study of regulatory and conventional T cells in RAG deficiency. Findings and caveats of the study: Treg unique TCR beta sequences were about 100-fold fewer in Omenn syndrome and CID/AS patients than controls. Shorter CDR3s in all patient subsets; >90% Treg-Tconv overlap in Omenn.

CDR1 and CDR2 from the germline V gene are MGHRA and YSYEKL. This CDR3 contains 18 residues. V shed 0 bases, J shed 4 bases, and the junction held 9 bases outside the gene matches. The sorted regulatory T cells were CD4+, CD25-high and CD127-low, with genomic DNA sequenced. In regard to this clone: The antigen is unknown.

Clones were sequenced by immunoSEQ multiplex PCR, and TCRdb holds only the in-frame ones, with some missing. The sample carries under 20,000 clones, approximately 86% recorded once. These data are also associated with another study on regulatory T cells. As reported in that work: The primer mix had 52 TRBV and 13 TRBJ primers. Regulatory T cells showed the strongest V-J pair restriction and V/J gene skewing among patient repertoires.

The receptor comes from a human donor in good health. Sequences were obtained from Tregs sorted from blood. The chain carries TRBV4-1 and TRBJ2-2; 9 nucleotides line up with TRBD1. This chain's CDR3 is CASSQDYGTGRSTGELFF. Written as DNA, the CDR3 is TGCGCCAGCAGCCAAGATTACGGGACAGGGCGGTCCACCGGGGAGCTGTTTTTT.